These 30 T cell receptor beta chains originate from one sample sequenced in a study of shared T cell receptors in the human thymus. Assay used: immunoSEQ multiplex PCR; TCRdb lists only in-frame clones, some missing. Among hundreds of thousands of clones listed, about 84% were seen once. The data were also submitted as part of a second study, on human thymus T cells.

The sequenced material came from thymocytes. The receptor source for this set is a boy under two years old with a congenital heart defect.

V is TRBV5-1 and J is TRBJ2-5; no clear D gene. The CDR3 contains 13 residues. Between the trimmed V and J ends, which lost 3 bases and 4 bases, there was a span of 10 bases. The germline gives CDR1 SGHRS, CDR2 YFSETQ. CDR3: CASSCSMGETQYF. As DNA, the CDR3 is TGCGCCAGCAGCTGTAGCATGGGAGAGACCCAGTACTTC.

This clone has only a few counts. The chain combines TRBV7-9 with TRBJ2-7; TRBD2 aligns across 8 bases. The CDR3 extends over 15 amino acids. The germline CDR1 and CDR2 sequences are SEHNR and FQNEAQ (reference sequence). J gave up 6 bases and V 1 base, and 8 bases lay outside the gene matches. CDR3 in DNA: TGTGCCAGCAGCTTAGGGGCGGGACTAGTCAGCGAGCAGTACTTC. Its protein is CASSLGAGLVSEQYF. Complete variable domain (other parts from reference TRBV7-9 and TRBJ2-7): DTGVSQNPRHKITKRGQNVTFRCDPISEHNRLYWYRQTLGQGPEFLTYFQNEAQLEKSRLLSDRFSAERPKGSFSTLEIQRTEQGDSAMYLCASSLGAGLVSEQYFGPGTRLTVT.

For the CDR3, the DNA is TGTGCCAGCAACCCCGGGGAGGCAGAGACCCAGTACTTC. The encoded protein is CASNPGEAETQYF. The chain has TRBV2 and TRBJ2-5, with D possibly TRBD2 on 6 matching bases. The CDR3 consists of 13 residues. CDR1 and CDR2 (germline): SNHLY, FYNNEI. V gave up 7 bases and J gave up 4 bases, with 13 bases separating them.

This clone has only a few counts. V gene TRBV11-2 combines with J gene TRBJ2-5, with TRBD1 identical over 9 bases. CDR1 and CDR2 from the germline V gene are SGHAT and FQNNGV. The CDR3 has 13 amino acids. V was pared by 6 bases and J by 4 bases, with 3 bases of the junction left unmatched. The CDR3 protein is CASSPTGGETQYF. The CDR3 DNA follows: TGTGCCAGCAGTCCGACAGGGGGAGAGACCCAGTACTTC.

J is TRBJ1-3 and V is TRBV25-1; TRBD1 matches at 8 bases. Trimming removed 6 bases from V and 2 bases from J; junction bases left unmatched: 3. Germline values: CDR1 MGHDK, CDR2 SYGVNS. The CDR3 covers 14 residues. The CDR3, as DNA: TGTGCCAGCAGGACAGGGGATCCTGGAAACACCATATATTTT. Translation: CASRTGDPGNTIYF.

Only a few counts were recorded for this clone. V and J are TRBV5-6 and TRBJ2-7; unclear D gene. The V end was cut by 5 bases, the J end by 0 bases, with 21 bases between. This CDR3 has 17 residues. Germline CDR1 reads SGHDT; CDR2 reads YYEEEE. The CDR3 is CASSSFRSSESSYEQYF. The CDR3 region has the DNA TGTGCCAGCAGTTCGTTTCGATCGAGCGAGAGCTCCTACGAGCAGTACTTC.

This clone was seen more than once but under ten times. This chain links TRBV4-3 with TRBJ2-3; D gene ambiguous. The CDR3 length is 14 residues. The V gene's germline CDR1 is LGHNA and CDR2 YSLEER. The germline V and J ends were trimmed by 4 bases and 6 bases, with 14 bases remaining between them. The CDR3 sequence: CASSPSGSGDTQYF. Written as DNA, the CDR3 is TGCGCCAGCAGCCCGTCAGGTTCTGGGGATACGCAGTATTTT.

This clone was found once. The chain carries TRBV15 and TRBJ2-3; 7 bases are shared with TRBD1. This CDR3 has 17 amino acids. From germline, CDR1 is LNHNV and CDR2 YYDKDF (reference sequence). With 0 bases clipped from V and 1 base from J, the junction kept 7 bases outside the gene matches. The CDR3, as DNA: TGTGCCACCAGCAGAGATCTGGGCACAGGGGGCACAGATACGCAGTATTTT. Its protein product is CATSRDLGTGGTDTQYF.

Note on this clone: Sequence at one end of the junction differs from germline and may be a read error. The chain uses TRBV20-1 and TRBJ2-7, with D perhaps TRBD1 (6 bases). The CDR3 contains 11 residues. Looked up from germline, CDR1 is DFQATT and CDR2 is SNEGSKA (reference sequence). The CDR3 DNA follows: TGCAGTGCTAGAGGCCAGGGGTCCCCGTTCTTC. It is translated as CSARGQGSPFF.

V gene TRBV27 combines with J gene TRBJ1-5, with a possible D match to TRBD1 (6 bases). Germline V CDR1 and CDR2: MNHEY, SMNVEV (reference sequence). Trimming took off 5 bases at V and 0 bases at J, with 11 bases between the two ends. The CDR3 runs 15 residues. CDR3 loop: CASSLGQYSNQPQHF. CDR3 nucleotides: TGTGCCAGCAGTCTAGGACAGTATAGCAATCAGCCCCAGCATTTT.

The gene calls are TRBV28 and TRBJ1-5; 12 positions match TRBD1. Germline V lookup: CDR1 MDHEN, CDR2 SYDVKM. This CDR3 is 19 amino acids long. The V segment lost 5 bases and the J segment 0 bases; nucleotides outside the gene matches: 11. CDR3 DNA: TGTGCCAGCAGTCCTCAGGGACAGGGGGCAGAGGATAGCAATCAGCCCCAGCATTTT. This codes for CASSPQGQGAEDSNQPQHF.

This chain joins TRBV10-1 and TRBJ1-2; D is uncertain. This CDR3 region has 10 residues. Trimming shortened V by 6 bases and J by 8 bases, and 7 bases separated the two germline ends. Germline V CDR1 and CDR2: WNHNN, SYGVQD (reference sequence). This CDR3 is CASRWEGYTF. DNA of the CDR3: TGCGCCAGCAGGTGGGAGGGCTACACCTTC.

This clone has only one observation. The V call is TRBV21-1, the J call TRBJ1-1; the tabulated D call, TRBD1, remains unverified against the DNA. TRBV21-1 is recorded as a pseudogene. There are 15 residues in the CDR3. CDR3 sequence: CASSKVGHKGTEAFF. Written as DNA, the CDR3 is TGTGCCAGCAGCAAAGTAGGACACAAGGGCACTGAAGCTTTCTTT.

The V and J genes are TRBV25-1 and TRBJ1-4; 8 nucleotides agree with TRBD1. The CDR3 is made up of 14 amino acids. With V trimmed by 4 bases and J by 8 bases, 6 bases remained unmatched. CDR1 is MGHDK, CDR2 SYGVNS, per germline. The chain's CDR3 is CASSGRQGSEKLFF. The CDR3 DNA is TGTGCCAGCAGTGGCCGACAGGGGAGCGAAAAACTGTTTTTT.

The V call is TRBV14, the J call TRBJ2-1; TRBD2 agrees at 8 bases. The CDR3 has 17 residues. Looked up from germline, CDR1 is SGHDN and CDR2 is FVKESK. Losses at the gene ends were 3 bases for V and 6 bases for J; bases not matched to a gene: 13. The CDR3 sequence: CASSQFPSTSGPNEQFF. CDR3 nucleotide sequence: TGTGCCAGCAGCCAGTTTCCATCCACTAGCGGCCCCAATGAGCAGTTCTTC.

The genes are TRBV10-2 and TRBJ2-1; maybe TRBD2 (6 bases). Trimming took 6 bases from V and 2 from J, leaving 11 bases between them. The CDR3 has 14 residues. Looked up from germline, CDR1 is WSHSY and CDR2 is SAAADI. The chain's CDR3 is CASRLSGAYNEQFF. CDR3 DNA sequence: TGCGCCAGCAGACTTAGCGGAGCCTACAATGAGCAGTTCTTC.

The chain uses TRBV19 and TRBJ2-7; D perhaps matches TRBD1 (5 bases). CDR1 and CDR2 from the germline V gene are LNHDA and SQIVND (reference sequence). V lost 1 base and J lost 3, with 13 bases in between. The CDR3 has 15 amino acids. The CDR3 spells CASSIGTGSLYEQYF. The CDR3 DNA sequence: TGTGCCAGTAGTATAGGCACAGGTAGCCTCTACGAGCAGTACTTC.

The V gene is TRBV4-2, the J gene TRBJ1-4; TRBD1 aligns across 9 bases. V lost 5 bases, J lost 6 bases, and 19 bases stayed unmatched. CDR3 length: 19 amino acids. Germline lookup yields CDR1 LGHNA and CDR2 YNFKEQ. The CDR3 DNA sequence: TGTGCCAGCAGCGTCGGGACAGGGATACCACCGGGTAGCGATGAAAAACTGTTTTTT. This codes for CASSVGTGIPPGSDEKLFF.

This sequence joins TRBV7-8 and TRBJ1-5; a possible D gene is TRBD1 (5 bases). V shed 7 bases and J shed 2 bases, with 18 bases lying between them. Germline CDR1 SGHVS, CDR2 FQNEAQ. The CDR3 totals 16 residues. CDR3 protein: CASTDSLPMGNQPQHF. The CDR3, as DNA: TGTGCCAGCACCGACAGTCTTCCCATGGGCAATCAGCCCCAGCATTTT. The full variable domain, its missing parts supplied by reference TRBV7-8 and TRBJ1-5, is GAGVSQSPRYKVAKRGQDVALRCDPISGHVSLFWYQQALGQGPEFLTYFQNEAQLDKSGLPSDRFFAERPEGSVSTLKIQRTQQEDSAVYLCASTDSLPMGNQPQHFGDGTRLSIL.

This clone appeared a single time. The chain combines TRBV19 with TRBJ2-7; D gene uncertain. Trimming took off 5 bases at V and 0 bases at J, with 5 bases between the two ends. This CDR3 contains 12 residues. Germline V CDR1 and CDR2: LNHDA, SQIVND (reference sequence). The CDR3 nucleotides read TGTGCCAGTAGTGACAACTCCTACGAGCAGTACTTC. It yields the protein CASSDNSYEQYF.

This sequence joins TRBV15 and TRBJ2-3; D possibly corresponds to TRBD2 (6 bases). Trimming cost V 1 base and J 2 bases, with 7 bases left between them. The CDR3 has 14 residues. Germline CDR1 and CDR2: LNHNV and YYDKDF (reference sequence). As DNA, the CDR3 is TGTGCCACCAGCAGAGGGGACTCCACAGATACGCAGTATTTT. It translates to CATSRGDSTDTQYF. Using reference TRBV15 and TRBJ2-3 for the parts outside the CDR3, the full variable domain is DAMVIQNPRYQVTQFGKPVTLSCSQTLNHNVMYWYQQKSSQAPKLLFHYYDKDFNNEADTPDNFQSRRPNTSFCFLDIRSPGLGDTAMYLCATSRGDSTDTQYFGPGTRLTVL.

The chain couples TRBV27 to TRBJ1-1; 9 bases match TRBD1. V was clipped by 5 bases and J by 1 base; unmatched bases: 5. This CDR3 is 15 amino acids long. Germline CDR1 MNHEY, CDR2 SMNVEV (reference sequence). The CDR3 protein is CASSPRTGENTEAFF. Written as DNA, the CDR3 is TGTGCCAGCAGTCCCCGGACAGGGGAGAACACTGAAGCTTTCTTT.

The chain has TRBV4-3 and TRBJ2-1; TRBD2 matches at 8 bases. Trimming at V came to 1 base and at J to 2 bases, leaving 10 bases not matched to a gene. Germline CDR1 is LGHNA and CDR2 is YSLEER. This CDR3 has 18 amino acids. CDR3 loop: CASSQGRSQAGAYNEQFF. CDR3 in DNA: TGCGCCAGCAGCCAAGGTAGATCCCAAGCGGGGGCCTACAATGAGCAGTTCTTC.

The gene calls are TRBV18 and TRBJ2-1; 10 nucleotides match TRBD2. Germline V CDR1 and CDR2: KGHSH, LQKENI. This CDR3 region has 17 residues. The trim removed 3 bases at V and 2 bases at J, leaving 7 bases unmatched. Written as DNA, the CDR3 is TGTGCCAGCTCACCCCCTACCCTAGCGGGGGCCTACAATGAGCAGTTCTTC. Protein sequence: CASSPPTLAGAYNEQFF.

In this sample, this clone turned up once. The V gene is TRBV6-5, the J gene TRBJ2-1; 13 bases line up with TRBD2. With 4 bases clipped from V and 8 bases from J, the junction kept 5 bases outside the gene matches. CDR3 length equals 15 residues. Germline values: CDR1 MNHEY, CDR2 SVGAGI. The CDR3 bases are TGTGCCAGCAGTTTACTAGCGGGAGGGCCCCATGAGCAGTTCTTC. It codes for CASSLLAGGPHEQFF.

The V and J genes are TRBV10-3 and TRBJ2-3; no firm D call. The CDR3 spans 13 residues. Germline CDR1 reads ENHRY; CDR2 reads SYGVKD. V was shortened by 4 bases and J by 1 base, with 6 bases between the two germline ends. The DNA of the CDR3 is TGTGCCATCAGTGTTGGAGGCACAGATACGCAGTATTTT. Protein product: CAISVGGTDTQYF.

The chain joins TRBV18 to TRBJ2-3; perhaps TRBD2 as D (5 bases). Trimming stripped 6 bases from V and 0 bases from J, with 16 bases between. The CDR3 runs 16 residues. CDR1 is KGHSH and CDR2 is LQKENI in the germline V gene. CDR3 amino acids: CASSMRAGGSTDTQYF. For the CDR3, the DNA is TGTGCCAGCTCCATGAGGGCTGGCGGGAGCACAGATACGCAGTATTTT.

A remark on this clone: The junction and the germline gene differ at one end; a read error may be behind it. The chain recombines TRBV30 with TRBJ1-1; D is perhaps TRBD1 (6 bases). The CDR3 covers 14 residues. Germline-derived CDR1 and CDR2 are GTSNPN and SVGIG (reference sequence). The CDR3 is CAWSTNRENTESFF. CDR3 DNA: TGTGCCTGGAGTACCAACAGGGAGAACACTGAATCTTTCTTT.

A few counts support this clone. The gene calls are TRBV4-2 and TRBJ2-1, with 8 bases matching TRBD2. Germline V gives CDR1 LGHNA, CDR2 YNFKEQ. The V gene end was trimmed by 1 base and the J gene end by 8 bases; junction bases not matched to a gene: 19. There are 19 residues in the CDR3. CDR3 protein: CASSQALGGVGRELHEQFF. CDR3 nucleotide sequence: TGTGCCAGCAGCCAAGCCCTCGGAGGGGTCGGGAGGGAACTCCATGAGCAGTTCTTC.

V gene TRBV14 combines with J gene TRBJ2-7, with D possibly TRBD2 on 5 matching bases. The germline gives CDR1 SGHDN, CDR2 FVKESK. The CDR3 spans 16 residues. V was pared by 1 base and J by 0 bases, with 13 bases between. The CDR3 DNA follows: TGTGCCAGCAGCCAAGGGCGGGCAGTTCACTCCTACGAGCAGTACTTC. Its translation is CASSQGRAVHSYEQYF.